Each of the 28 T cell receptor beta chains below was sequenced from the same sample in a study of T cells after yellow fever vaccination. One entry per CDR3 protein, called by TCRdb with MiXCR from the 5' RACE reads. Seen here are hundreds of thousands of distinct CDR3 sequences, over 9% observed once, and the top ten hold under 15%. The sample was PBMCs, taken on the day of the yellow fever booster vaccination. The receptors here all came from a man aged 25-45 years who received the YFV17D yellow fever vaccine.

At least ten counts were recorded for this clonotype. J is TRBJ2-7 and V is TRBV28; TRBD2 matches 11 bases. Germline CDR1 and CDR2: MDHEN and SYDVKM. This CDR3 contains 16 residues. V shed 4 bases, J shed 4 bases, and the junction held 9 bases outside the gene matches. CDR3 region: CASSSGTSGGRYEQYF. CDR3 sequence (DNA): TGTGCCAGCAGTTCAGGGACTAGCGGAGGCCGATACGAGCAGTACTTC.

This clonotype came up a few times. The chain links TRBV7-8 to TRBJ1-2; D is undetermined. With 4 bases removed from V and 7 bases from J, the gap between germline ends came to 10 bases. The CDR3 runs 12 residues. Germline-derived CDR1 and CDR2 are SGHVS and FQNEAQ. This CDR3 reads CASSYEGFGYTF. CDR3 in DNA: TGTGCCAGCAGCTATGAGGGTTTTGGCTACACCTTC.

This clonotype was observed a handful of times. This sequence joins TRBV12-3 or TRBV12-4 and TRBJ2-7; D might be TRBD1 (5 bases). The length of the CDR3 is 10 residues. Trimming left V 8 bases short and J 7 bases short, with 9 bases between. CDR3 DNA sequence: TGTGCCAGCGGAGACAGAGAGCAGTACTTC. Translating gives CASGDREQYF.

CDR3 amino acids: CSASTSRDSTDTQYF. For the CDR3, the DNA is TGCAGTGCTAGTACTTCCCGGGATAGCACAGATACGCAGTATTTT. The J gene is TRBJ2-3, the V gene TRBV20-1; TRBD2 is a possible D gene (5 bases). Between the trimmed V and J ends, which lost 3 bases and 0 bases, there was a span of 13 bases. The CDR3 spans 15 residues. Germline CDR1 reads DFQATT; CDR2 reads SNEGSKA (reference sequence).

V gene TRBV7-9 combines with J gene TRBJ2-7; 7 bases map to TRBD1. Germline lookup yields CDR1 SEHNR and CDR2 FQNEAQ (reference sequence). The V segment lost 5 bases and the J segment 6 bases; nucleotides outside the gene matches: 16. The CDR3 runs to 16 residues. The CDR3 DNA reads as TGTGCCAGCAGCCCGAGACAGGGAGACTCCTTCCTCGAGCAGTACTTC. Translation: CASSPRQGDSFLEQYF.

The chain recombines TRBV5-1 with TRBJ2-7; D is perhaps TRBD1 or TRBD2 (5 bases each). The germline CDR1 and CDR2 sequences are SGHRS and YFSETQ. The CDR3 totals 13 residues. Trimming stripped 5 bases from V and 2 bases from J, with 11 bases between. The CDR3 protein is CASSMQGPYEQYF. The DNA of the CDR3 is TGCGCCAGCAGTATGCAGGGACCCTACGAGCAGTACTTC.

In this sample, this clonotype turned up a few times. CDR3 amino acids: CASSQDWWEQFF. The DNA for the CDR3 is TGTGCCAGCAGTCAAGACTGGTGGGAGCAGTTCTTC. The chain couples TRBV2 to TRBJ2-1; the D is unclear. The germline V gene has CDR1 SNHLY and CDR2 FYNNEI. The length of the CDR3 is 12 residues. V was shortened by 5 bases and J by 10 bases, with 12 bases between the two germline ends.

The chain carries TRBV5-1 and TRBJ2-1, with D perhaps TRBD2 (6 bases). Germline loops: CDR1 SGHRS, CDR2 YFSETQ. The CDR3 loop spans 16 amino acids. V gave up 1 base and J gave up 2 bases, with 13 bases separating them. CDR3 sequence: CASSLYGGPPYNEQFF. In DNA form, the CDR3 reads TGCGCCAGCAGCTTGTACGGGGGACCACCCTACAATGAGCAGTTCTTC.

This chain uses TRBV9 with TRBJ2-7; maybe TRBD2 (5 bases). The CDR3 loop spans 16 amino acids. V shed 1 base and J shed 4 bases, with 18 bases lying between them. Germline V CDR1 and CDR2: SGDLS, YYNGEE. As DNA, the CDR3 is TGTGCCAGCAGCGTACCCCAGCCAGGAGGCGGGTACGAGCAGTACTTC. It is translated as CASSVPQPGGGYEQYF.

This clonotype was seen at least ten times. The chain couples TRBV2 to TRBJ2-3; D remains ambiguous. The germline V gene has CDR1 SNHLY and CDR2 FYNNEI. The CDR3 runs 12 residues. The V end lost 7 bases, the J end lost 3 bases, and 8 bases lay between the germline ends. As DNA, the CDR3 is TGTGCCAGCATGTGGGGTACAGATACGCAGTATTTT. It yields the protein CASMWGTDTQYF.

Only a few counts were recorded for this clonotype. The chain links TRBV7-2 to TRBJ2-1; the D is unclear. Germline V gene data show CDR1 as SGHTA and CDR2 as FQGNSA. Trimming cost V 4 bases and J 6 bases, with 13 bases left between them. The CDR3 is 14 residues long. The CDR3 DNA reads TGTGCCAGCAGCTCACGACTCTTTGCCAATGAGCAGTTCTTC. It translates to CASSSRLFANEQFF.

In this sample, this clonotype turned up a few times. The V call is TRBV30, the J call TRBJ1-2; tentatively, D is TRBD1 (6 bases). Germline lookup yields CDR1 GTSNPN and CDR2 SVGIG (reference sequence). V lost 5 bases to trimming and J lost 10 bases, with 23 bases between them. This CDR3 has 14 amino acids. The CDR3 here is CAWPDTDRGRDYTF. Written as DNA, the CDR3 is TGTGCCTGGCCGGATACTGACCGGGGGCGAGACTACACCTTC.

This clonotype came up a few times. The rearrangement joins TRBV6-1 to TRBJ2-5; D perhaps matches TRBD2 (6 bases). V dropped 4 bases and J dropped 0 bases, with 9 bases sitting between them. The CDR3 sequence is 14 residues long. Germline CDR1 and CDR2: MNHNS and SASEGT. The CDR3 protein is CASSASGDQETQYF. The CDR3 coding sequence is TGTGCCAGCAGTGCCTCGGGAGACCAAGAGACCCAGTACTTC.

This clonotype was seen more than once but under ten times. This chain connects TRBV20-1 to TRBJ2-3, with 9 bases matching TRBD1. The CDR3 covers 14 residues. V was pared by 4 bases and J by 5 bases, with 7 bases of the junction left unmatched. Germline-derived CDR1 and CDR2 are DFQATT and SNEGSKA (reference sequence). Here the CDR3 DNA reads TGCAGTGCTACTCACAGGGGGCGTAGAGATACGCAGTATTTT. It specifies CSATHRGRRDTQYF.

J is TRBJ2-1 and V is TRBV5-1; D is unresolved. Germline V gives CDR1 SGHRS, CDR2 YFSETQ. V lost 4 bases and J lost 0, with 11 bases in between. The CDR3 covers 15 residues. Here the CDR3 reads CASSLDLLSYNEQFF. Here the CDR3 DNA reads TGCGCCAGCAGCCTTGACCTACTCTCCTACAATGAGCAGTTCTTC.

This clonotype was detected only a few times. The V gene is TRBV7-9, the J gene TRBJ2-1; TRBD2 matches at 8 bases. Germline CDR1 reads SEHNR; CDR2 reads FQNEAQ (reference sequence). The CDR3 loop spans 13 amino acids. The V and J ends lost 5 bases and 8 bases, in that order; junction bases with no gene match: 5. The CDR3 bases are TGTGCCAGCAGCCGCGTCGGGGGGGATGAGCAGTTCTTC. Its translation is CASSRVGGDEQFF. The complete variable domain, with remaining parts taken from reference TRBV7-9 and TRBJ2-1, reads DTGVSQNPRHKITKRGQNVTFRCDPISEHNRLYWYRQTLGQGPEFLTYFQNEAQLEKSRLLSDRFSAERPKGSFSTLEIQRTEQGDSAMYLCASSRVGGDEQFFGPGTRLTVL.

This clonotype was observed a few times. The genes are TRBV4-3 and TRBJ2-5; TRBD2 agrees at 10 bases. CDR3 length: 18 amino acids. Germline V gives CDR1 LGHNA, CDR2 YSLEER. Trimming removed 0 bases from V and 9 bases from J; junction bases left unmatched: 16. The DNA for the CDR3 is TGCGCCAGCAGCCAAGATGGCGGGGGGCTAGCGGGAGCGGGGGCCCAGTACTTC. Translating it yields CASSQDGGGLAGAGAQYF.

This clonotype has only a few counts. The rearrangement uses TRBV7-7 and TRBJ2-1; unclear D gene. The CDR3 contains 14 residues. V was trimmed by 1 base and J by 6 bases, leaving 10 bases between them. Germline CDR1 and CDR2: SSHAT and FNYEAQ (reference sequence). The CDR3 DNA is TGTGCCAGCAGCTTAGGGGGTTACCCCAATGAGCAGTTCTTC. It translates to CASSLGGYPNEQFF. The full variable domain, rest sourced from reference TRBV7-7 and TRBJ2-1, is GAGVSQSPRYKVTKRGQDVTLRCDPISSHATLYWYQQALGQGPEFLTYFNYEAQPDKSGLPSDRFSAERPEGSISTLTIQRTEQRDSAMYRCASSLGGYPNEQFFGPGTRLTVL.

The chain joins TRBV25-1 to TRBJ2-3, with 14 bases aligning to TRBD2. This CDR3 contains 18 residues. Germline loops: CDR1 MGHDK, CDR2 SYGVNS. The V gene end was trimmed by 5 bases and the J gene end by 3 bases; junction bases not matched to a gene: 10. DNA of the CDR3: TGTGCCAGCAGTCACCCCTGGGGACTAGCGGGAGCAACAGATACGCAGTATTTT. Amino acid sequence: CASSHPWGLAGATDTQYF.

In DNA, the CDR3 is TGCAGCGTCACTGTAGGCAATCAGCCCCAGCATTTT. Its protein product is CSVTVGNQPQHF. V and J are TRBV29-1 and TRBJ1-5; D call uncertain. The germline V gene encodes CDR1 SQVTM and CDR2 ANQGSEA. The CDR3 runs 12 residues. With 6 bases removed from V and 2 bases from J, the gap between germline ends came to 8 bases.

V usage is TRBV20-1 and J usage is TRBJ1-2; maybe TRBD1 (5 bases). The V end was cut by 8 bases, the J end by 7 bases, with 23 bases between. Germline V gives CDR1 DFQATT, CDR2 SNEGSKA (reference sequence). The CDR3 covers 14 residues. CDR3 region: CSPRKGRDQRGYTF. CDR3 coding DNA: TGCAGTCCCAGAAAGGGCAGGGACCAACGTGGCTACACCTTC.

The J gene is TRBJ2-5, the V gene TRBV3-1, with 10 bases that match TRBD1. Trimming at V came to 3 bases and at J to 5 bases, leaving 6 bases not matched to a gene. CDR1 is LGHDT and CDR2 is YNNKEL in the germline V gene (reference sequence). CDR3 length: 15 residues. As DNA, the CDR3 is TGTGCCAGCAGCCATTCGGGACAGGGGCGGGAGACCCAGTACTTC. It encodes CASSHSGQGRETQYF.

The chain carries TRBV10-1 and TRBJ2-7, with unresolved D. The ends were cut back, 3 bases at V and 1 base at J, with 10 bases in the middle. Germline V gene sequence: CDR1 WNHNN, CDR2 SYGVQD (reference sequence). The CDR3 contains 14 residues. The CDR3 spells CASSEGPPSYEQYF. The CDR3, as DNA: TGCGCCAGCAGTGAAGGTCCGCCATCCTACGAGCAGTACTTC.

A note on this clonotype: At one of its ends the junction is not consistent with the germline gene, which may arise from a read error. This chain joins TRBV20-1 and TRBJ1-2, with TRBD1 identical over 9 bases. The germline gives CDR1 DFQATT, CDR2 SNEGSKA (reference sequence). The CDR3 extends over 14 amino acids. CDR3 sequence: CSVAGDRANYGYIF. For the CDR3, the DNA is TGCAGTGTGGCGGGGGACAGGGCAAACTATGGCTACATCTTC.

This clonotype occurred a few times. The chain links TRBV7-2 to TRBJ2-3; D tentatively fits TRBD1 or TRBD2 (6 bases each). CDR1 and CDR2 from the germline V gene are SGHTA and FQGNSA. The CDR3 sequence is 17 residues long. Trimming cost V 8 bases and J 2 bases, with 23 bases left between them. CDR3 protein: CASQILGGGEDTDTQYF. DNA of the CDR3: TGTGCCAGCCAGATCCTGGGGGGCGGGGAAGACACAGATACGCAGTATTTT. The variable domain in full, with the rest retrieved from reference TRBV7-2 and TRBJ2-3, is GAGVSQSPSNKVTEKGKDVELRCDPISGHTALYWYRQSLGQGLEFLIYFQGNSAPDKSGLPSDRFSAERTGGSVSTLTIQRTQQEDSAVYLCASQILGGGEDTDTQYFGPGTRLTVL.

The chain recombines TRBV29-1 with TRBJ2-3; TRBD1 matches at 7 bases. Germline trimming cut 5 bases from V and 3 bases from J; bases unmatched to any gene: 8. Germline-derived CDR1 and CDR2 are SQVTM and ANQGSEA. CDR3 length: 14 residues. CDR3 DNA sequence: TGCAGCGTTCTCCGACAGGGTAAAACAGATACGCAGTATTTT. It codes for CSVLRQGKTDTQYF.

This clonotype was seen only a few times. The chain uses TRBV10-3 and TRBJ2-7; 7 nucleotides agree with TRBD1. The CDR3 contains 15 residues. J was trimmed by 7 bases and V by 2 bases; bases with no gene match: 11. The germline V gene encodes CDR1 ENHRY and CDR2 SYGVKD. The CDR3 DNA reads TGTGCCATCAGTGAGGCCGAACAGGGGATGAGAGAGCAGTACTTC. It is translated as CAISEAEQGMREQYF.

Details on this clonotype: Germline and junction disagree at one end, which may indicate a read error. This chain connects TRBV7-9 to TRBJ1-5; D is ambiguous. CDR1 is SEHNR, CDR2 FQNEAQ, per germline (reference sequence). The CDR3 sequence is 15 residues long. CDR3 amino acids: CASSLDGIEDQPQLF. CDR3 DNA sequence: TGTGCCAGCAGCTTGGACGGAATAGAGGATCAGCCCCAGCTTTTT.